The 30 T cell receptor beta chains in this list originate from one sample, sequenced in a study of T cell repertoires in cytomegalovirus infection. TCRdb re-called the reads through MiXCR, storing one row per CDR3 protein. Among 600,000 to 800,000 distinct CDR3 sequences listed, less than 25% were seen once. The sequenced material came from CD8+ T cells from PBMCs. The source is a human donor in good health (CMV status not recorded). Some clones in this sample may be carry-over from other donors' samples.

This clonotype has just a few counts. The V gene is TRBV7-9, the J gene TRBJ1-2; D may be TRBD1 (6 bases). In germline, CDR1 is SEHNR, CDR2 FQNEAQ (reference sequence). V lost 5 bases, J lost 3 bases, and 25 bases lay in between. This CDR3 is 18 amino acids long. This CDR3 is CASSRSGGASGLDYGYTF. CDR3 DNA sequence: TGTGCCAGCAGCCGCTCGGGGGGGGCAAGTGGCTTAGACTATGGCTACACCTTC.

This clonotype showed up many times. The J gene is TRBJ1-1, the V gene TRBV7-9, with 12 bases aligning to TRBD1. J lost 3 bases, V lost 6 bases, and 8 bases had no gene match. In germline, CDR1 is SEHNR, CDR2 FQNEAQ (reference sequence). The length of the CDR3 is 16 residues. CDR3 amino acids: CASRSRDRGRDTEAFF. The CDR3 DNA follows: TGTGCCAGCAGATCCCGGGACAGGGGGCGAGACACTGAAGCTTTCTTT.

CDR3 DNA: TGTGCCAGCTCACCACCGGACCCTCAACAGGGGGCTAGCTCCTACAATGAGCAGTTCTTC. Translated, it gives CASSPPDPQQGASSYNEQFF. The J gene is TRBJ2-1, the V gene TRBV18; 9 bases are shared with TRBD1. Losses at the gene ends were 0 bases for V and 0 bases for J; bases not matched to a gene: 12. The CDR3 is 20 residues long. Germline V CDR1 and CDR2: KGHSH, LQKENI.

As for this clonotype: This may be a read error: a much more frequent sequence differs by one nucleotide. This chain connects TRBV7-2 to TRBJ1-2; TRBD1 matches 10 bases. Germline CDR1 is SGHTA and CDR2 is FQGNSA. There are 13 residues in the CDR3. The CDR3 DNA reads TGTGCCAGCAGCCCGGGGACAGGGGTTGGCTACAACTTC. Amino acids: CASSPGTGVGYNF.

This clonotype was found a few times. The CDR3 sequence is CASSSTNAYSYEQYF. In nucleotides, the CDR3 is TGTGCCAGCAGTTCGACCAACGCCTACTCCTACGAGCAGTACTTC. V is TRBV6-2 or TRBV6-3 and J is TRBJ2-7; D is uncertain. The CDR3 covers 15 residues. V lost 4 bases to trimming and J lost 0 bases, with 13 bases between them. CDR1 is MNHEY, CDR2 SVGEGT, per germline.

The CDR3 nucleotides read TGTGCCATCAGTGTCGGAGGGTCGTACACTGAAGCTTTCTTT. This codes for CAISVGGSYTEAFF. The J gene is TRBJ1-1, the V gene TRBV10-3; D gene uncertain. Germline values: CDR1 ENHRY, CDR2 SYGVKD. The CDR3 totals 14 residues. With 4 bases removed from V and 3 bases from J, the gap between germline ends came to 12 bases.

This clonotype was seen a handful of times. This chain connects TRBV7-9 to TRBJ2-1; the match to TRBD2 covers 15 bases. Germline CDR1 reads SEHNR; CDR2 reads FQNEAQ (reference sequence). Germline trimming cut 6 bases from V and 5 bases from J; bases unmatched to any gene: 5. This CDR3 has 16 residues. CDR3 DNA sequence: TGTGCCAGCAGGGGACTAGCGGGGGGTCCACACAATGAGCAGTTCTTC. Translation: CASRGLAGGPHNEQFF.

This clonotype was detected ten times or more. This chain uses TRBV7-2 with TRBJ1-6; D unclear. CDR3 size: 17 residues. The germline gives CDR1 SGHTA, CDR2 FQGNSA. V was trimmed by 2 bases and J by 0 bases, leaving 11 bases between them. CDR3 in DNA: TGTGCCAGCAGCTTAAAAATCCCTAGCTCCTATAATTCACCCCTCCACTTT. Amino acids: CASSLKIPSSYNSPLHF. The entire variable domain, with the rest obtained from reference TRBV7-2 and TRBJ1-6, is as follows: GAGVSQSPSNKVTEKGKDVELRCDPISGHTALYWYRQSLGQGLEFLIYFQGNSAPDKSGLPSDRFSAERTGGSVSTLTIQRTQQEDSAVYLCASSLKIPSSYNSPLHFGNGTRLTVT.

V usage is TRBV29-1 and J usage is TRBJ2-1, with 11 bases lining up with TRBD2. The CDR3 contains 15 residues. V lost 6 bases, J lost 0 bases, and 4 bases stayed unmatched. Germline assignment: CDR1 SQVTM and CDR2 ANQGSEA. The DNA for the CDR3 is TGCAGCGTGAGACTAGCGGGGAGCTCCTACAATGAGCAGTTCTTC. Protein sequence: CSVRLAGSSYNEQFF.

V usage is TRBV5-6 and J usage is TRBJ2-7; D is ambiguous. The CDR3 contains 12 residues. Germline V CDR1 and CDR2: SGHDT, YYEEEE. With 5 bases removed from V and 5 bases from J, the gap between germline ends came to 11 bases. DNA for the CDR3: TGTGCCAGCAGTGCCCTCATGAACGAGCAGTACGTC. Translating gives CASSALMNEQYV.

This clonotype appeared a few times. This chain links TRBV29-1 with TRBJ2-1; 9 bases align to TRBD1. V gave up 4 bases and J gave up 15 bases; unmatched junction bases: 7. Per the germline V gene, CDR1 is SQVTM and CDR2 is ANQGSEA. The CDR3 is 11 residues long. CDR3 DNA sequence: TGCAGCGTTGTTTGGGACAGGGAACCGTTCTTC. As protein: CSVVWDREPFF.

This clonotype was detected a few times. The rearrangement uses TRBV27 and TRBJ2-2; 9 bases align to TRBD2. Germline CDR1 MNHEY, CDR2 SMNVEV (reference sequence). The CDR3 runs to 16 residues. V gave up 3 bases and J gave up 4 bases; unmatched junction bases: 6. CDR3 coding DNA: TGTGCCAGCAGTTTGGGCGGCGGGGGGGTCACCGGGGAGCTGTTTTTT. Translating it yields CASSLGGGGVTGELFF.

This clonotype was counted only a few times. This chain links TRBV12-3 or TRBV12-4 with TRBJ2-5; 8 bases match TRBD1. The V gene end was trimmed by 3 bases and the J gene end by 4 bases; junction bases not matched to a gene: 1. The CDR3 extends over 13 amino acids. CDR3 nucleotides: TGTGCCAGCAGTTTGGGACAGGCAGAGACCCAGTACTTC. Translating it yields CASSLGQAETQYF.

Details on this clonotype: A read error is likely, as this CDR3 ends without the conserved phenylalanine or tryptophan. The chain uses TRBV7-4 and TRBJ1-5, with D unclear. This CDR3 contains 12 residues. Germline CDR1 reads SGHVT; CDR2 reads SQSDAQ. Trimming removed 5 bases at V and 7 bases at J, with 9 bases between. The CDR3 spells CASSLGNQPQHL. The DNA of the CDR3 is TGTGCCAGCAGCCTAGGGAACCAGCCCCAGCATCTT.

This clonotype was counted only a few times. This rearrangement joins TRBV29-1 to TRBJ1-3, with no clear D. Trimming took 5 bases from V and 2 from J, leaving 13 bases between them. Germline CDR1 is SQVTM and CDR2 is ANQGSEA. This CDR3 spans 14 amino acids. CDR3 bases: TGCAGCGTTTCCCGGGCCAATACTGGAAACACCATATATTTT. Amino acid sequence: CSVSRANTGNTIYF.

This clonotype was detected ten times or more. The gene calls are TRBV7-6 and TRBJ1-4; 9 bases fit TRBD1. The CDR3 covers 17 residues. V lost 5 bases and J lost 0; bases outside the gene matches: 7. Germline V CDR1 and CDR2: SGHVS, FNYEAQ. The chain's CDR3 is CASSGTGQGATNEKLFF. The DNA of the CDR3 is TGTGCCAGCAGCGGCACGGGACAGGGTGCAACTAATGAAAAACTGTTTTTT.

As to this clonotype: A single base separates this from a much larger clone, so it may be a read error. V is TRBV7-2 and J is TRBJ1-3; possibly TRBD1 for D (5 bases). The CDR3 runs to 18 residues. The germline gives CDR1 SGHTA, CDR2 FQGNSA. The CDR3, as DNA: TGTGCCAGCGGCTTAGCGGGGCCGGCAATAACCTCTGGAAACACCATATATTTT. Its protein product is CASGLAGPAITSGNTIYF. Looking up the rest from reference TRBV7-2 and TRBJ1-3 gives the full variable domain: GAGVSQSPSNKVTEKGKDVELRCDPISGHTALYWYRQSLGQGLEFLIYFQGNSAPDKSGLPSDRFSAERTGGSVSTLTIQRTQQEDSAVYLCASGLAGPAITSGNTIYFGEGSWLTVV.

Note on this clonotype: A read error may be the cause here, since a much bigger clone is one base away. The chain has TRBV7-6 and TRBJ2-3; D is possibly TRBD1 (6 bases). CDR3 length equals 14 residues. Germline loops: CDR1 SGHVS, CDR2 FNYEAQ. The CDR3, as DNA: TGTGTCAGCGGTCAGGGGAGTAGCACAGATACGCAGTATTTT. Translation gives CVSGQGSSTDTQYF.

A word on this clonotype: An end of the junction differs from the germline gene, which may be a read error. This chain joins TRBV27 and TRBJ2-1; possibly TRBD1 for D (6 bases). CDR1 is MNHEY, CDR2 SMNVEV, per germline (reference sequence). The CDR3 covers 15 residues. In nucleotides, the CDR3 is TGTGTCAGCAGACCAGGGGTCCCGGGGTTCAATGAGCAGTTCTTC. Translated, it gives CVSRPGVPGFNEQFF.

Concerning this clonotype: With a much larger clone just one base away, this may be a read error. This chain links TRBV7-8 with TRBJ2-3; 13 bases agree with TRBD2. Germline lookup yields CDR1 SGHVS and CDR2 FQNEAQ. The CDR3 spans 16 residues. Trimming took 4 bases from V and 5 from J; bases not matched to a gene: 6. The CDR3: CASSSIGTSGEDTQYF. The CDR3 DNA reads TGTGCCAGCAGCTCAATCGGGACTAGCGGGGAAGATACGCAGTATTTT.

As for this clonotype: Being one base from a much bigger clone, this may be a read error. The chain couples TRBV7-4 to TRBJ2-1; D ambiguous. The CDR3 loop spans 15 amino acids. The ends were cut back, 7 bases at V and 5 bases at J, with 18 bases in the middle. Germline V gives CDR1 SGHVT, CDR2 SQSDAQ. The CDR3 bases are TGTGCCAGCACCGACCTAGTGGCTCCGGACAATGAGCAGTTCTTC. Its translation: CASTDLVAPDNEQFF.

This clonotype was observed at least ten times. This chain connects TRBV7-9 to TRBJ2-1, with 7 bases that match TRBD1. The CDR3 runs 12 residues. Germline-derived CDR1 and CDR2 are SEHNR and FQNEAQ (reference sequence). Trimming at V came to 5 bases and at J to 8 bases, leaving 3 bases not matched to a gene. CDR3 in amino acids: CASSTQGDEQFF. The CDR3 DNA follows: TGTGCCAGCAGCACCCAGGGGGATGAGCAGTTCTTC.

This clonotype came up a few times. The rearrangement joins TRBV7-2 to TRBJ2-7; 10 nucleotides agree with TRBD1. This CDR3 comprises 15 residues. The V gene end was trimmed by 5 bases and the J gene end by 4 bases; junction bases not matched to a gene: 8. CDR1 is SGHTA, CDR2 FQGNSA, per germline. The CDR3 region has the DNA TGTGCCAGCAGCATATTCGGACAGGGGGATTACGAGCAGTACTTC. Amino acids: CASSIFGQGDYEQYF.

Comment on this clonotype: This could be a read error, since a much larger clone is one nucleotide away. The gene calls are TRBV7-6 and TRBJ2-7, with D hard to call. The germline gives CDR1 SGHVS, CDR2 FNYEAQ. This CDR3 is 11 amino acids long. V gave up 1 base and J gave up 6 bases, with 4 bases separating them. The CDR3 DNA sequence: TGTGCCAGCAGCTTAGATACCGAGCAGTACTTC. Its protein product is CASSLDTEQYF.

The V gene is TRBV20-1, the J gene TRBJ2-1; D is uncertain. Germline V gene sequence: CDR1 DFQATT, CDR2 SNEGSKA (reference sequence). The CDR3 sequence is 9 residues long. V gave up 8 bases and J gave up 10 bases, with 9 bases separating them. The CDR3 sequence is CSPAEEQFF. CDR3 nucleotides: TGCAGTCCCGCGGAGGAGCAGTTCTTC.

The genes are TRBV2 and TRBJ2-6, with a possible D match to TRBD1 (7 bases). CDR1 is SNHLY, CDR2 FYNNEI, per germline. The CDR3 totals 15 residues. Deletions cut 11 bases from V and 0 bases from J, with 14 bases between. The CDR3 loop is CARGDRSSGANVLTF. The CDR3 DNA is TGTGCCCGCGGGGACAGATCCTCTGGGGCCAACGTCCTGACTTTC.

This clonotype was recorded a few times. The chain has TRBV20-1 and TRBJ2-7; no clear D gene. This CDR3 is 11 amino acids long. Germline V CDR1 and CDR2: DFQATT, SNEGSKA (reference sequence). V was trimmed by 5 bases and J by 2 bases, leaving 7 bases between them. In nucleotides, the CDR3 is TGCAGTGCTCCACGGGCCTACGAGCAGTACTTC. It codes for CSAPRAYEQYF.

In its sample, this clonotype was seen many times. In DNA, the CDR3 is TGTGCCAGCAGCCCAGGGGGCGATCCCCCGGATACGCAGTATTTT. Its protein is CASSPGGDPPDTQYF. The chain has TRBV7-2 and TRBJ2-3, with 8 positions matching TRBD1. Germline-derived CDR1 and CDR2 are SGHTA and FQGNSA. The CDR3 sequence is 15 residues long. V shed 5 bases, J shed 6 bases, and the junction held 10 bases outside the gene matches. Complete variable domain (other parts from reference TRBV7-2 and TRBJ2-3): GAGVSQSPSNKVTEKGKDVELRCDPISGHTALYWYRQSLGQGLEFLIYFQGNSAPDKSGLPSDRFSAERTGGSVSTLTIQRTQQEDSAVYLCASSPGGDPPDTQYFGPGTRLTVL.

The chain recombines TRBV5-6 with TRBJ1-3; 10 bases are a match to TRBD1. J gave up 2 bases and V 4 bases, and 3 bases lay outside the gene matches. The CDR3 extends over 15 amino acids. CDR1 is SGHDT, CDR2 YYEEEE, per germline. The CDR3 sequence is CASSTGTGAGNTIYF. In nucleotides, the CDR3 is TGTGCCAGCAGCACTGGGACAGGGGCTGGAAACACCATATATTTT. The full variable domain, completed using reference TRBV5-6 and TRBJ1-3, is DAGVTQSPTHLIKTRGQQVTLRCSPKSGHDTVSWYQQALGQGPQFIFQYYEEEERQRGNFPDRFSGHQFPNYSSELNVNALLLGDSALYLCASSTGTGAGNTIYFGEGSWLTVV.

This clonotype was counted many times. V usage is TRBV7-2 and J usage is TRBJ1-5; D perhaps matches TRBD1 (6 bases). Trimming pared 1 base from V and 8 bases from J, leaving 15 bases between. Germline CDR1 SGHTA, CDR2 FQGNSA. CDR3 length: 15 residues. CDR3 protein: CASSLVPTGTEPQHF. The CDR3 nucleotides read TGTGCCAGCAGCTTAGTTCCCACAGGGACTGAGCCCCAGCATTTT.